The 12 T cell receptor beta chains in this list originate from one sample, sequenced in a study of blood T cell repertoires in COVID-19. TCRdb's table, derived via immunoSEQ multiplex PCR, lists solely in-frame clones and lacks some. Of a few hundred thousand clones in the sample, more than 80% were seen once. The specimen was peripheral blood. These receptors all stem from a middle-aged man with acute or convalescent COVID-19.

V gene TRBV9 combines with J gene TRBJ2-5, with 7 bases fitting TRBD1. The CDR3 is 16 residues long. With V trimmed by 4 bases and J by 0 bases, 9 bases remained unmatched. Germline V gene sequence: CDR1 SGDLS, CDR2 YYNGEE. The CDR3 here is CASSPRGQAYQETQYF. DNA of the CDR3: TGTGCCAGCAGCCCGCGAGGACAGGCGTACCAAGAGACCCAGTACTTC. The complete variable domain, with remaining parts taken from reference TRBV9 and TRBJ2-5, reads DSGVTQTPKHLITATGQRVTLRCSPRSGDLSVYWYQQSLDQGLQFLIQYYNGEERAKGNILERFSAQQFPDLHSELNLSSLELGDSALYFCASSPRGQAYQETQYFGPGTRLLVL.

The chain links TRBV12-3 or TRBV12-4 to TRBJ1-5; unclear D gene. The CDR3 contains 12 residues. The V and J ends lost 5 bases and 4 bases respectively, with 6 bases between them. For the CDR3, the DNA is TGTGCCAGCAGTCCGTATAATCAGCCCCAGCATTTT. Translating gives CASSPYNQPQHF.

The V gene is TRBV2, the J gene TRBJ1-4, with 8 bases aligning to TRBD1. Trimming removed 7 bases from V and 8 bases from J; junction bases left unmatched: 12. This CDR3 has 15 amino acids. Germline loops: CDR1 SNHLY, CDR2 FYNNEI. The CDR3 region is CASIPDRAGSEKLFF. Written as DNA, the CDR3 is TGTGCCAGCATACCGGACAGGGCGGGTTCGGAAAAACTGTTTTTT.

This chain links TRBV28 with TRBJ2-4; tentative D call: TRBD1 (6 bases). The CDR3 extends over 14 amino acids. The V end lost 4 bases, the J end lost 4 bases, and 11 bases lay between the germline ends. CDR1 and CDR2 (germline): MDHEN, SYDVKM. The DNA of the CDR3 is TGTGCCAGCAGTTCCGGACAGCTGAAAAACATTCAGTACTTC. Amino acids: CASSSGQLKNIQYF.

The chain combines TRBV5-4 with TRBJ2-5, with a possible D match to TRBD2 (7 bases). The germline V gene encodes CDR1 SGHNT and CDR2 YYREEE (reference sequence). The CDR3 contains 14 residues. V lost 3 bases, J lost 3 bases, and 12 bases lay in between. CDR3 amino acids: CASSSWGGEETQYF. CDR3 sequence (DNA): TGTGCCAGCAGCTCTTGGGGGGGCGAAGAGACCCAGTACTTC.

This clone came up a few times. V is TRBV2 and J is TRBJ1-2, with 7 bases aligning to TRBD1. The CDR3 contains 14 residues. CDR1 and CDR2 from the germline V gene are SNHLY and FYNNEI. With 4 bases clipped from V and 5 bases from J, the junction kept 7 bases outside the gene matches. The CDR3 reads CASSGSGTEYGYTF. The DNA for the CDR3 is TGTGCCAGCAGTGGGTCCGGGACAGAATATGGCTACACCTTC.

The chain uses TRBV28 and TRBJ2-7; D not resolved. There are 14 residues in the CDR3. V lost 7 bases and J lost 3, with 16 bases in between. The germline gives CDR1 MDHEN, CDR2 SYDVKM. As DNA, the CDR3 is TGTGCCAGCAAGGATAGCCGTCTAATCTACGAGCAGTACTTC. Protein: CASKDSRLIYEQYF.

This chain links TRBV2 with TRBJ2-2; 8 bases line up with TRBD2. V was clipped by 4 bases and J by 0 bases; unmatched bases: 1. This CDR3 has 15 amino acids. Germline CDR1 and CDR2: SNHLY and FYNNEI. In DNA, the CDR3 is TGTGCCAGCAGTGGGACTAGCCCGAACACCGGGGAGCTGTTTTTT. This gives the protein CASSGTSPNTGELFF. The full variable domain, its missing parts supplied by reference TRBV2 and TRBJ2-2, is EPEVTQTPSHQVTQMGQEVILRCVPISNHLYFYWYRQILGQKVEFLVSFYNNEISEKSEIFDDQFSVERPDGSNFTLKIRSTKLEDSAMYFCASSGTSPNTGELFFGEGSRLTVL.

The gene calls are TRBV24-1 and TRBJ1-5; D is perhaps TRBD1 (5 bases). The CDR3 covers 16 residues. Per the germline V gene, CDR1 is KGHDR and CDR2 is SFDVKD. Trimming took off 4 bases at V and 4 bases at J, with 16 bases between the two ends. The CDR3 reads CATSESAGGVNQPQHF. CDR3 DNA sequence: TGTGCCACCAGTGAATCCGCGGGGGGGGTTAATCAGCCCCAGCATTTT.

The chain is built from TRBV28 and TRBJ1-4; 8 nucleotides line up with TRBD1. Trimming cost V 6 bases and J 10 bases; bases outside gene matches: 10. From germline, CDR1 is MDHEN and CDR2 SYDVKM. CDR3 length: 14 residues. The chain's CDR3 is CASSSGGADGKLFF. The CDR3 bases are TGTGCCAGCAGCTCAGGGGGCGCAGACGGAAAACTGTTTTTT.

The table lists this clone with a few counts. CDR3 protein: CASSKREIDTQYF. Here the CDR3 DNA reads TGTGCCAGCTCAAAGCGGGAGATCGATACGCAGTATTTT. The gene calls are TRBV6-4 and TRBJ2-3, with TRBD2 matching 8 bases. With V trimmed by 8 bases and J by 6 bases, 7 bases remained unmatched. Germline V lookup: CDR1 MRHNA, CDR2 SNTAGT. The CDR3 covers 13 residues.

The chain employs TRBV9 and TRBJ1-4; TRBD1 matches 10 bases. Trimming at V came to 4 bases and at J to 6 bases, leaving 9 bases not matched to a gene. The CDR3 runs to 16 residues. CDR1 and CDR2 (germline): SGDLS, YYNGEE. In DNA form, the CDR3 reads TGTGCCAGCAGCCCTACCCCGGGACAGGGGTATGAAAAACTGTTTTTT. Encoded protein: CASSPTPGQGYEKLFF.